This T cell receptor beta chain was profiled in a study of T-cell reconstitution after alpha-beta-depleted transplantation in children. Points from the study as a whole: Several hundred rapidly expanded clones from non-depleted graft cells reportedly supplied alpha-beta T cells about two months post-transplant.

The TCRbeta library was prepared with unique molecular identifiers. In TCRdb, the PCR reads were re-called with MiXCR into one record per CDR3 protein. The sample yields about 200,000 distinct CDR3 sequences, about 7% seen once. The junction had 13 bases not matched to a gene; V was cut back by 5 bases and J by 7 bases. The length of the CDR3 is 16 residues. The germline gives CDR1 SGHTA, CDR2 FQGTGA. Comment on this clonotype: Antigen specificity is unknown.

The chain has TRBV7-3 and TRBJ2-1, with 8 bases identical to TRBD2. The input for sequencing was PBMCs, taken before TCRalphabeta/CD19-depleted stem cell transplant. The sequence was obtained from a boy aged 2 to 10 with acute lymphoblastic leukemia, due to receive a stem cell transplant. The CDR3: CASSLGPRGGGNEQFF. The CDR3 nucleotides read TGTGCCAGCAGCCTGGGTCCCCGGGGGGGCGGAAATGAGCAGTTCTTC.